Sequencing of this T cell receptor (beta chain) was carried out in a study of human CD8 memory T cell subsets. RNA was isolated from duplicate vials, each containing approximately 140,000 sorted CD8+ T cells, for every subset. UMI-labeled 5' RACE was used, and it produced the TCR beta libraries. TCRdb re-called the 5' RACE reads; one entry per CDR3 protein, DNA not given. The sample has about 4,700 distinct CDR3 sequences. The CDR3 extends over 16 amino acids. The TCR originated in a human donor in good health. The chain joins TRBV12-3 or TRBV12-4 to TRBJ1-4; as DNA is missing, the TRBD1 call by TCRdb cannot be tested. Sequencing used CD8+ T cells from PBMCs. The CDR3 here is CASSADDSATNEKLFF.